The entry that follows covers one T cell receptor (beta chain) sequence. Its antigen is still unknown. Clones were sequenced by immunoSEQ multiplex PCR, and TCRdb holds only the in-frame ones, with some missing. This table has around 140,000 clones, around nine tenths appearing once. V was trimmed by 5 bases and J by 9 bases, leaving 8 bases between them. Per germline, CDR1 LGHDT and CDR2 YNNKEL (reference sequence). The CDR3 covers 12 residues. The sample belongs to a study of T cell responses to AZD1222 COVID-19 vaccine. Overall study findings and caveats: Just 5 to 7 people given AZD1222 tested seropositive at baseline.

Material: peripheral blood, obtained on day 0 of AZD1222 vaccination. This TCR came from an adult in good health. V and J are TRBV3-1 (or the pseudogene TRBV3-2) and TRBJ1-6, with a weak D call TRBD1 (5 bases). The CDR3 is CASSLQVSPLHF. As DNA, the CDR3 is TGTGCCAGCAGCTTACAGGTTTCACCCCTCCACTTT.